The clone carrying this TCR beta chain was seen at least ten times. The sample is drawn from a study of kidney transplant recipient with SARS-CoV-2 infection. In TCRdb, the reads were re-called with MiXCR into one record per CDR3 protein. The table has 200,000 to 300,000 distinct CDR3 sequences, less than 35% seen once; the top ten hold less than 8.5%. Trimming removed 5 bases from V and 7 bases from J; junction bases left unmatched: 12. CDR3 size: 15 residues. Germline V lookup: CDR1 MNHEY, CDR2 SVGAGI. V is TRBV6-5 and J is TRBJ1-2, with TRBD1 matching 8 bases. The TCR comes from a male patient in his thirties who had COVID-19 and was a kidney transplant recipient. Part of the T cells may come from the graft donor. This specimen was a blood sample, taken at baseline and between days 110 and 120 from a kidney transplant recipient. The CDR3 loop reads CASSTRTGKVRGYTF. CDR3 DNA: TGTGCCAGCAGTACACGGACAGGGAAGGTTCGTGGCTACACCTTC.